These 28 T cell receptor beta chains were sequenced from one sample in a study of post-analysis software for immune sequencing data. Study-level points and caveats: Patients showed TRBV5-6, TRBV5-1 and TRBV20-1 among five TRBV segments more frequent than in controls.

Libraries were made from TCR beta cDNA, and they carried unique molecular identifiers. TCRdb independently ran MiXCR on the PCR reads; one entry per CDR3 protein. The sample contains roughly 410,000 distinct CDR3 sequences, about a third of which appear only once. No antigen has been identified for these receptors. Material: blood. The receptors here all came from a girl aged 5-17 years with multiple sclerosis.

This clonotype was counted only a few times. The rearrangement links TRBV6-1 to TRBJ2-3; 10 nucleotides agree with TRBD2. V lost 2 bases, J lost 4 bases, and 15 bases stayed unmatched. Germline values: CDR1 MNHNS, CDR2 SASEGT. The CDR3 length is 19 residues. The CDR3 is CASSEKDPAGGPIADTQYF. CDR3 coding DNA: TGTGCCAGCAGTGAAAAAGACCCAGCGGGGGGGCCTATCGCAGATACGCAGTATTTT.

Regarding this clonotype: The junction departs from germline at one end; a sequencing error may be responsible. This chain joins TRBV12-3 or TRBV12-4 and TRBJ2-6; perhaps D is TRBD1 or TRBD2 (5 bases each). CDR3 length: 16 residues. Here the CDR3 DNA reads TGTGCCAGCAGTTTCGGACTTGGCTCTGGGGCCAACGCCCTGACTTTC. Encoded protein: CASSFGLGSGANALTF.

This clonotype appeared once. An end of the junction does not agree with germline; a read error may underlie this. The V call is TRBV6-5, the J call TRBJ2-4, with 9 bases lining up with TRBD1. From germline, CDR1 is MNHEY and CDR2 SVGAGI. This CDR3 is built from 15 residues. The CDR3 is CASRLSGTGSNIQYF. CDR3 bases: TGTGCCAGCAGACTGTCCGGGACAGGGTCGAACATTCAGTACTTT.

Only a few counts were recorded for this clonotype. The chain joins TRBV5-1 to TRBJ2-1, with D perhaps TRBD1 (5 bases). This CDR3 is 15 amino acids long. The germline CDR1 and CDR2 sequences are SGHRS and YFSETQ. Trimming shortened V by 7 bases and J by 0 bases, and 14 bases separated the two germline ends. Here the CDR3 DNA reads TGCGCCAGCTTTATCCCAGGGAACTCCTACAATGAGCAGTTCTTC. The encoded protein is CASFIPGNSYNEQFF.

The V gene is TRBV6-5, the J gene TRBJ2-5; 8 bases line up with TRBD2. The CDR3 is made up of 14 amino acids. V gave up 5 bases and J gave up 5 bases; unmatched junction bases: 7. Germline assignment: CDR1 MNHEY and CDR2 SVGAGI. Written as DNA, the CDR3 is TGTGCCAGCAGTGGGACTAGTTTGGGGGAGACCCAGTACTTC. This gives the protein CASSGTSLGETQYF.

V and J are TRBV14 and TRBJ2-1, with D hard to call. The germline V gene has CDR1 SGHDN and CDR2 FVKESK. With 1 base removed from V and 6 bases from J, the gap between germline ends came to 1 base. The CDR3 consists of 11 residues. This CDR3 reads CASSQVNEQFF. The CDR3, as DNA: TGTGCCAGCAGCCAAGTCAATGAGCAGTTCTTC. Based on the CDR3 plus reference TRBV14 and TRBJ2-1, the full variable domain is EAGVTQFPSHSVIEKGQTVTLRCDPISGHDNLYWYRRVMGKEIKFLLHFVKESKQDESGMPNNRFLAERTGGTYSTLKVQPAELEDSGVYFCASSQVNEQFFGPGTRLTVL.

This chain joins TRBV14 and TRBJ2-1; 7 nucleotides match TRBD2. V dropped 3 bases and J dropped 6; count of bases not matched to a gene: 11. The CDR3 is made up of 16 amino acids. The germline gives CDR1 SGHDN, CDR2 FVKESK. CDR3 residues: CASSHPRSLAVNEQFF. CDR3 in DNA: TGTGCCAGCAGCCACCCTAGGTCCCTAGCGGTCAATGAGCAGTTCTTC.

This clonotype was observed a few times. This chain joins TRBV2 and TRBJ1-4, with D perhaps TRBD1 (5 bases). Germline V gene data show CDR1 as SNHLY and CDR2 as FYNNEI. This CDR3 is 16 amino acids long. Trimming took off 7 bases at V and 0 bases at J, with 15 bases between the two ends. The CDR3 protein is CASKAGRGATNEKLFF. In DNA form, the CDR3 reads TGTGCCAGCAAGGCGGGGAGGGGCGCAACTAATGAAAAACTGTTTTTT.

This clonotype has only a few counts. Sequence at one end of the junction differs from germline and may be a read error. The chain carries TRBV29-1 and TRBJ2-7; maybe TRBD1 (6 bases). The CDR3 extends over 13 amino acids. Germline CDR1 SQVTM, CDR2 ANQGSEA. The CDR3 DNA follows: TGCAGCGTTGAAGTAGGGGGTCTTTACGGGCAGTACTTC. This sequence encodes CSVEVGGLYGQYF.

The chain couples TRBV5-1 to TRBJ1-5, with D unresolved. The CDR3 length is 13 residues. V lost 0 bases to trimming and J lost 5 bases, with 6 bases between them. CDR1 is SGHRS, CDR2 YFSETQ, per germline. Written as DNA, the CDR3 is TGCGCCAGCAGCTTGGACGTAGATCAGCCCCAGCATTTT. The encoded protein is CASSLDVDQPQHF.

This clonotype appeared a few times. The chain joins TRBV7-2 to TRBJ2-1; D perhaps matches TRBD2 (6 bases). The CDR3 has 16 residues. The germline V and J ends were trimmed by 2 bases and 2 bases, with 13 bases remaining between them. Germline CDR1 reads SGHTA; CDR2 reads FQGNSA. CDR3 bases: TGTGCCAGCAGCTTAAAGGGCCTAGCGCCCTACAATGAGCAGTTCTTC. Its translation: CASSLKGLAPYNEQFF.

This chain joins TRBV30 and TRBJ2-7, with D possibly being TRBD1 (6 bases). The CDR3 is made up of 16 amino acids. Germline CDR1 GTSNPN, CDR2 SVGIG (reference sequence). V was clipped by 3 bases and J by 4 bases, with 22 bases between them. CDR3 sequence reads: CAWSQPGRTVTYEQYF. The DNA for the CDR3 is TGTGCCTGGAGCCAGCCCGGTCGGACAGTAACTTACGAGCAGTACTTC.

V usage is TRBV12-3 or TRBV12-4 and J usage is TRBJ2-2, with TRBD2 matching 8 bases. The CDR3 spans 16 residues. J was trimmed by 0 bases and V by 4 bases; bases with no gene match: 4. CDR3 DNA sequence: TGTGCCAGCAGTTCCGGCGGGGGGACGAACACCGGGGAGCTGTTTTTT. It yields the protein CASSSGGGTNTGELFF.

As to this clonotype: Germline and junction disagree at one end, which may indicate a read error. V is TRBV14 and J is TRBJ1-4; 7 positions match TRBD1. Per germline, CDR1 SGHDN and CDR2 FVKESK. The CDR3 loop spans 15 amino acids. CDR3 region: CASGQLRQGGEKLFF. Written as DNA, the CDR3 is TGTGCCAGCGGCCAACTCAGACAGGGTGGGGAAAAACTGTTTTTT. Variable domain in full (rest from reference TRBV14 and TRBJ1-4): EAGVTQFPSHSVIEKGQTVTLRCDPISGHDNLYWYRRVMGKEIKFLLHFVKESKQDESGMPNNRFLAERTGGTYSTLKVQPAELEDSGVYFCASGQLRQGGEKLFFGSGTQLSVL.

Only a few counts were recorded for this clonotype. The genes are TRBV5-1 and TRBJ2-6; no clear D. Germline-derived CDR1 and CDR2 are SGHRS and YFSETQ. The CDR3 is 15 amino acids. Trimming took off 7 bases at V and 0 bases at J, with 11 bases between the two ends. CDR3 DNA sequence: TGCGCCAGCGGCCAAGATGCCTCTGGGGCCAACGTCCTGACTTTC. This gives the protein CASGQDASGANVLTF. The variable domain in full, with the rest retrieved from reference TRBV5-1 and TRBJ2-6, is KAGVTQTPRYLIKTRGQQVTLSCSPISGHRSVSWYQQTPGQGLQFLFEYFSETQRNKGNFPGRFSGRQFSNSRSEMNVSTLELGDSALYLCASGQDASGANVLTFGAGSRLTVL.

This clonotype occurred a few times. The CDR3 loop is CASSPSPARGKDSPLHF. The CDR3 DNA reads TGCGCCAGCAGCCCCTCCCCGGCAAGGGGAAAAGATTCACCCCTCCACTTT. The chain combines TRBV4-1 with TRBJ1-6; the D gene is possibly TRBD1 (5 bases). The length of the CDR3 is 17 residues. In germline, CDR1 is MGHRA, CDR2 YSYEKL. V dropped 4 bases and J dropped 8 bases, with 21 bases sitting between them.

The rearrangement joins TRBV20-1 to TRBJ1-2, with no clear D. Germline CDR1 DFQATT, CDR2 SNEGSKA (reference sequence). The CDR3 has 12 amino acids. Trimming cost V 0 bases and J 8 bases, with 10 bases left between them. In DNA form, the CDR3 reads TGCAGTGCTAGAGAGACCCCCGCCGGCTACACCTTC. Translating it yields CSARETPAGYTF.

The chain uses TRBV12-3 or TRBV12-4 and TRBJ2-3; no clear D. The V end was cut by 6 bases, the J end by 2 bases, with 18 bases between. The CDR3 has 16 amino acids. The CDR3, as DNA: TGTGCCAGCAGCCGCCTTCTAAGCGCTATCACAGATACGCAGTATTTT. Translating it yields CASSRLLSAITDTQYF.

This clonotype occurred a few times. The gene calls are TRBV7-9 and TRBJ2-3; D may be TRBD1 or TRBD2 (6 bases each). Germline V gene lookup returns CDR1 SEHNR and CDR2 FQNEAQ (reference sequence). Trimming took 4 bases from V and 1 from J, leaving 15 bases between them. The CDR3 sequence is 16 residues long. The CDR3 spells CASSYPKRGGTDTQYF. In DNA, the CDR3 is TGTGCCAGCAGCTACCCCAAGAGGGGGGGCACAGATACGCAGTATTTT.

The chain couples TRBV12-3 or TRBV12-4 to TRBJ1-5; no reliable D call. Trimming left V 3 bases short and J 0 bases short, with 9 bases between. The CDR3 is 15 residues long. CDR3 protein: CASSFLPSSNQPQHF. CDR3 sequence (DNA): TGTGCCAGCAGTTTCCTACCGAGTAGCAATCAGCCCCAGCATTTT.

The genes are TRBV5-1 and TRBJ1-1, with unresolved D. Per the germline V gene, CDR1 is SGHRS and CDR2 is YFSETQ. This CDR3 spans 16 amino acids. V lost 0 bases, J lost 2 bases, and 14 bases lay in between. This chain's CDR3 is CASSLARQAGNTEAFF. The CDR3 bases are TGCGCCAGCAGCTTGGCCCGGCAGGCGGGAAACACTGAAGCTTTCTTT.

The rearrangement links TRBV29-1 to TRBJ1-3; D remains ambiguous. Deletions cut 4 bases from V and 0 bases from J, with 10 bases between. The CDR3 loop spans 14 amino acids. CDR1 SQVTM and CDR2 ANQGSEA come from the germline V gene. The CDR3 DNA is TGCAGCGTTGCTGGCCCAAGCTCTGGAAACACCATATATTTT. Protein product: CSVAGPSSGNTIYF.

With respect to this clonotype: A junction end diverges from the germline sequence, so it may reflect a read error. V gene TRBV6-5 combines with J gene TRBJ1-4, with TRBD1 matching over 9 bases. Germline-derived CDR1 and CDR2 are MNHEY and SVGAGI. CDR3 length: 15 residues. Written as DNA, the CDR3 is TGTGCCCGCAGACCCCACAGGGGGCTCGGGGAAAAACTGTTTTTT. As protein: CARRPHRGLGEKLFF.

The V and J genes are TRBV5-1 and TRBJ2-1, with 10 positions matching TRBD2. V gave up 4 bases and J gave up 2 bases; unmatched junction bases: 12. This CDR3 has 18 amino acids. Germline CDR1 SGHRS, CDR2 YFSETQ. CDR3 bases: TGCGCCAGCAGCCTCCTAGCTAGCGGGGGCAATACCTACAATGAGCAGTTCTTC. As protein: CASSLLASGGNTYNEQFF.

The chain is built from TRBV2 and TRBJ2-1; 7 nucleotides match TRBD2. Per the germline V gene, CDR1 is SNHLY and CDR2 is FYNNEI. V trimming: 1 base; J trimming: 4 bases; junction bases outside the gene matches: 4. The CDR3 is 15 amino acids. CDR3: CASSEGTRGYNEQFF. CDR3 DNA sequence: TGTGCCAGCAGTGAAGGGACTAGAGGTTACAATGAGCAGTTCTTC.

This clonotype was seen more than once but under ten times. V and J are TRBV6-5 and TRBJ2-3, with 7 bases fitting TRBD1. There are 15 residues in the CDR3. Germline lookup yields CDR1 MNHEY and CDR2 SVGAGI. With V trimmed by 6 bases and J by 2 bases, 8 bases remained unmatched. The CDR3 DNA reads as TGTGCCAGCAGCCGTGGTACAGGGGCCACAGATACGCAGTATTTT. Protein product: CASSRGTGATDTQYF.

The genes are TRBV27 and TRBJ1-1; TRBD1 matches 7 bases. This CDR3 spans 13 amino acids. V dropped 7 bases and J dropped 4; count of bases not matched to a gene: 6. CDR1 is MNHEY and CDR2 is SMNVEV in the germline V gene (reference sequence). The DNA for the CDR3 is TGTGCCAGCATTGACAGGGTAGGCACTGAAGCTTTCTTT. Translation gives CASIDRVGTEAFF.

The V and J genes are TRBV28 and TRBJ2-1; TRBD2 matches 10 bases. The V segment lost 6 bases and the J segment 7 bases; nucleotides outside the gene matches: 6. Germline V gene data show CDR1 as MDHEN and CDR2 as SYDVKM. This CDR3 region has 14 residues. For the CDR3, the DNA is TGTGCCAGCAGCTCCGGACTAGCGGAGAATGAGCAGTTCTTC. Protein product: CASSSGLAENEQFF.